The 3 T cell receptor beta chains listed next were all sequenced from one sample in a study of regulatory T cells in long-lasting Graves disease (dated by TCRdb to about 2021). The library was obtained by multiplex PCR. The sequencer listed for this sample is Illumina HiSeq 4000. TCR beta libraries were built with iRepertoire HTBI primers and Arm-PCR amplification of CDR3 regions. Using fastp trimming at Q25 and MiXCR clonotype assembly, TCRdb reanalyzed the public sequencing data and kept in-frame beta chains. Rows with one shared CDR3 protein collapse into an entry with the most common genes and DNA. This sample comprises a few hundred thousand distinct CDR3 sequences, about a sixth of them detected only once. Together, the top ten hold roughly 29% of the sample. Explained via the paper, the time point label denotes: newly diagnosed GD, antithyroid drugs for less than 3 months. RNA was extracted from PBMCs in TRIzol for both TCR sequencing and RNA sequencing.

Separately, the same data were catalogued under a study of T cells in Graves' hyperthyroidism and ophthalmopathy.

Sequenced here: peripheral blood mononuclear cells (PBMCs), sampled at new diagnosis, from a patient treated with antithyroid drugs. The source of these receptors is a man aged 40-49 years with Graves disease. Donor details come from another sample of the same person, matched by shared clones.

The sample holds many counts of this clonotype. The chain couples TRBV4-1 to TRBJ2-7; the match to TRBD1 covers 9 bases. V trimming: 4 bases; J trimming: 5 bases; junction bases outside the gene matches: 3. The CDR3 covers 13 residues. Germline CDR1 and CDR2: MGHRA and YSYEKL. In nucleotides, the CDR3 is TGCGCCAGCAGCCTCGACAGGGGGGACGAGCAGTACTTC. Translation gives CASSLDRGDEQYF.

This clonotype occurred many times. The rearrangement links TRBV27 to TRBJ2-7; D might be TRBD1 (6 bases). The germline CDR1 and CDR2 sequences are MNHEY and SMNVEV (reference sequence). The V end lost 6 bases, the J end lost 4 bases, and 16 bases lay between the germline ends. CDR3 length: 14 residues. The CDR3 nucleotides read TGTGCCAGCAGCTTACAAGGGGGTAGGTACGAGCAGTACTTC. This translates into CASSLQGGRYEQYF.

This clonotype was recorded at least ten times. The chain recombines TRBV30 with TRBJ2-3; D ambiguous. Trimming stripped 4 bases from V and 6 bases from J, with 14 bases between. CDR3 length equals 13 residues. Germline V CDR1 and CDR2: GTSNPN, SVGIG (reference sequence). The CDR3: CAWMLWGPDTQYF. CDR3 in DNA: TGTGCCTGGATGCTGTGGGGTCCCGATACGCAGTATTTT. The complete variable domain, with remaining parts taken from reference TRBV30 and TRBJ2-3, reads SQTIHQWPATLVQPVGSPLSLECTVEGTSNPNLYWYRQAAGRGLQLLFYSVGIGQISSEVPQNLSASRPQDRQFILSSKKLLLSDSGFYLCAWMLWGPDTQYFGPGTRLTVL.